Each of the 11 T cell receptor beta chains below was sequenced from the same sample in a study of technical replicates of blood from several donors. Assay: immunoSEQ multiplex PCR; the TCRdb copy retains only in-frame clones and omits some. The table lists some 48,000 clones, around 96% of them singletons, with 0.35% to 0.5% in the top ten. Sequencing used T cells isolated from PBMCs. All receptors come from a human donor in good health.

The V gene is TRBV7-2, the J gene TRBJ2-5; D may be TRBD1 (6 bases). V was trimmed by 4 bases and J by 4 bases, leaving 13 bases between them. The CDR3 length is 14 residues. Germline-derived CDR1 and CDR2 are SGHTA and FQGNSA. CDR3 DNA sequence: TGTGCCAGCAGCTCAGGGGTCGCGTTAGAGACCCAGTACTTC. It specifies CASSSGVALETQYF.

The rearrangement uses TRBV28 and TRBJ1-1; D call uncertain. This CDR3 spans 13 amino acids. Germline V gives CDR1 MDHEN, CDR2 SYDVKM. Trimming cost V 7 bases and J 3 bases, with 12 bases left between them. The CDR3, as DNA: TGTGCCAGCACCCTCGCCGAGCACACTGAAGCTTTCTTT. Protein: CASTLAEHTEAFF. Full variable domain (remainder filled in from reference TRBV28 and TRBJ1-1): DVKVTQSSRYLVKRTGEKVFLECVQDMDHENMFWYRQDPGLGLRLIYFSYDVKMKEKGDIPEGYSVSREKKERFSLILESASTNQTSMYLCASTLAEHTEAFFGQGTRLTVV.

The chain recombines TRBV5-1 with TRBJ2-7, with a possible D match to TRBD1 (6 bases). The CDR3 contains 15 residues. Germline V lookup: CDR1 SGHRS, CDR2 YFSETQ. With 0 bases removed from V and 2 bases from J, the gap between germline ends came to 12 bases. The CDR3: CASSLAGRGAYEQYF. The DNA for the CDR3 is TGCGCCAGCAGCTTGGCCGGCAGGGGAGCCTACGAGCAGTACTTC.

The chain carries TRBV4-2 and TRBJ2-7; D gene unclear. This CDR3 contains 17 residues. V dropped 4 bases and J dropped 0 bases, with 19 bases sitting between them. CDR1 LGHNA and CDR2 YNFKEQ come from the germline V gene. The CDR3 coding sequence is TGTGCCAGCAGCCCCCCAGTTGGCGCGGAGAGCTCCTACGAGCAGTACTTC. It encodes CASSPPVGAESSYEQYF.

This chain connects TRBV5-1 to TRBJ2-7; unclear D gene. Looked up from germline, CDR1 is SGHRS and CDR2 is YFSETQ. The CDR3 is 13 residues long. Deletions cut 1 base from V and 2 bases from J, with 7 bases between. The CDR3 spells CASSLLQTYEQYF. The CDR3 region has the DNA TGCGCCAGCAGCTTGCTCCAGACCTACGAGCAGTACTTC.

This chain uses TRBV25-1 with TRBJ2-2, with TRBD1 identical over 7 bases. The CDR3 sequence is 17 residues long. The V gene's germline CDR1 is MGHDK and CDR2 SYGVNS. After removal of 0 bases from V and 7 bases from J, the junction contained 11 bases not matched to a gene. Here the CDR3 DNA reads TGTGCCAGCAGTGAATATATTGACAGGGTACCGGGCGGGGAGCTGTTTTTT. It encodes CASSEYIDRVPGGELFF.

The V call is TRBV4-1, the J call TRBJ2-7, with 7 bases that match TRBD2. V lost 4 bases to trimming and J lost 3 bases; unmatched junction nucleotides: 3. CDR1 is MGHRA, CDR2 YSYEKL, per germline. The CDR3 loop spans 13 amino acids. CDR3 DNA: TGCGCCAGCAGCCTCTGGGAGGGCTACGAGCAGTACTTC. Amino acids: CASSLWEGYEQYF.

The rearrangement uses TRBV7-2 and TRBJ1-3; D gene uncertain. V dropped 4 bases and J dropped 5 bases, with 6 bases sitting between them. Germline V lookup: CDR1 SGHTA, CDR2 FQGNSA. The CDR3 is 12 amino acids. The CDR3 loop is CASSSLRNTIYF. In DNA, the CDR3 is TGTGCCAGCAGCTCTCTAAGAAACACCATATATTTT.

This rearrangement joins TRBV7-9 to TRBJ1-1, with 10 positions matching TRBD1. Germline V gives CDR1 SEHNR, CDR2 FQNEAQ (reference sequence). CDR3 length: 16 residues. The V and J ends lost 0 bases and 3 bases, in that order; junction bases with no gene match: 4. CDR3 DNA: TGTGCCAGCAGCTTAGCCCCCGGACAGGGGGACACTGAAGCTTTCTTT. This encodes CASSLAPGQGDTEAFF.

The V and J genes are TRBV29-1 and TRBJ2-5, with D perhaps TRBD2 (6 bases). The CDR3 totals 11 residues. The germline CDR1 and CDR2 sequences are SQVTM and ANQGSEA. The V end lost 4 bases, the J end lost 3 bases, and 6 bases lay between the germline ends. CDR3 in DNA: TGCAGCGTTGGGAGGGAAGAGACCCAGTACTTC. Translation: CSVGREETQYF.

This rearrangement joins TRBV6-6 to TRBJ1-1; the D is unclear. V was trimmed by 5 bases and J by 3 bases, leaving 13 bases between them. The CDR3 runs 14 residues. CDR1 MNHNY and CDR2 SVGAGI come from the germline V gene (reference sequence). The chain's CDR3 is CASSLVTSDTEAFF. Written as DNA, the CDR3 is TGTGCCAGCAGTCTCGTCACATCCGACACTGAAGCTTTCTTT.